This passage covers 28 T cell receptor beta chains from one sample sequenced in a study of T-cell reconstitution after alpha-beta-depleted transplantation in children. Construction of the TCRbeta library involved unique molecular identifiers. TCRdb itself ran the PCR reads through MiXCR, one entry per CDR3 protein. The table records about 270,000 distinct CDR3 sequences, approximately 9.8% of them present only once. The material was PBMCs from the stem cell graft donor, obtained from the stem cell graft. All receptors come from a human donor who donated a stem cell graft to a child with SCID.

CDR3: CASGDGSMDTEAFF. DNA of the CDR3: TGCGCCAGTGGGGACGGCTCTATGGACACTGAAGCTTTCTTT. This chain joins TRBV5-1 and TRBJ1-1; D perhaps matches TRBD1 (5 bases). The length of the CDR3 is 14 residues. Trimming took off 8 bases at V and 3 bases at J, with 17 bases between the two ends. The germline V gene encodes CDR1 SGHRS and CDR2 YFSETQ.

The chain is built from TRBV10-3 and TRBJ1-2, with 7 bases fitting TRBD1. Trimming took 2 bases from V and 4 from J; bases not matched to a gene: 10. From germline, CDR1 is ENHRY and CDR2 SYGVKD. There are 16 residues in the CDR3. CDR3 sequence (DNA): TGTGCCATCAGTGAGCCTGGACAGGACCTCATCTATGGCTACACCTTC. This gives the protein CAISEPGQDLIYGYTF.

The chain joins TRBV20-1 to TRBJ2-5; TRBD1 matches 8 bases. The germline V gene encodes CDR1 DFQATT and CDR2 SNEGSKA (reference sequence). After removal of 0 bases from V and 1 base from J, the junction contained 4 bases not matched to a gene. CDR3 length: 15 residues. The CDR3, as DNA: TGCAGTGCTAGAGACCAGGGGGCCCCCCAAGAGACCCAGTACTTC. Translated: CSARDQGAPQETQYF.

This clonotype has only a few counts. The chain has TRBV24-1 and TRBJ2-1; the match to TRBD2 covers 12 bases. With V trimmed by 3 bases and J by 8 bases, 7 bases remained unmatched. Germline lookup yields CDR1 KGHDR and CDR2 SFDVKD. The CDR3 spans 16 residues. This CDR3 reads CATSDPLAGGTDEQFF. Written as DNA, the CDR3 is TGTGCCACCAGTGATCCCCTAGCGGGGGGGACGGATGAGCAGTTCTTC.

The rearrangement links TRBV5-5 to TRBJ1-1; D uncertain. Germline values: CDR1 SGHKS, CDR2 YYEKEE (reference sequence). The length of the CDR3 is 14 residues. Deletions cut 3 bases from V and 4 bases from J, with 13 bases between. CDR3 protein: CASSWENYGTEAFF. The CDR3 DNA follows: TGTGCCAGCAGCTGGGAAAACTACGGCACTGAAGCTTTCTTT. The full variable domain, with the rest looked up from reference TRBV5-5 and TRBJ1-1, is DAGVTQSPTHLIKTRGQQVTLRCSPISGHKSVSWYQQVLGQGPQFIFQYYEKEERGRGNFPDRFSARQFPNYSSELNVNALLLGDSALYLCASSWENYGTEAFFGQGTRLTVV.

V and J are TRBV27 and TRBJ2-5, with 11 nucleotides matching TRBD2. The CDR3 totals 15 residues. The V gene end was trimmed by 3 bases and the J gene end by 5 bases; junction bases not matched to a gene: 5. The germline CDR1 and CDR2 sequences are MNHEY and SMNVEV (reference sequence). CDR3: CASSFLAGGMETQYF. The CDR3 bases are TGTGCCAGCAGTTTTCTAGCGGGGGGCATGGAGACCCAGTACTTC.

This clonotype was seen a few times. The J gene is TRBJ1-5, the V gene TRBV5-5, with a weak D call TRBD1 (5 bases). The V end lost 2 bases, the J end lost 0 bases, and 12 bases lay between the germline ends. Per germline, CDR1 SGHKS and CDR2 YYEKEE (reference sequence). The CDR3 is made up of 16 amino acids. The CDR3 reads CASSLAGGDSNQPQHF. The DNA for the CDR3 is TGTGCCAGCAGCTTAGCAGGAGGGGATAGCAATCAGCCCCAGCATTTT.

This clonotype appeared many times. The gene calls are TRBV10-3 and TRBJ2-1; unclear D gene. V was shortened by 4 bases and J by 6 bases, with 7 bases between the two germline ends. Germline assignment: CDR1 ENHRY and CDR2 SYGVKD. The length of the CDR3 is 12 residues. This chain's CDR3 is CAISGSSNEQFF. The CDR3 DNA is TGTGCCATCAGTGGCAGTTCCAATGAGCAGTTCTTC.

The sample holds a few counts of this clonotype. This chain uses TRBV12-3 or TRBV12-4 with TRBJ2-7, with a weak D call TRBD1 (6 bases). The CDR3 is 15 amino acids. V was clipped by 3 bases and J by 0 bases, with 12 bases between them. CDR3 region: CASSFTGTLSYEQYF. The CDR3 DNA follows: TGTGCCAGCAGTTTCACCGGGACACTCTCCTACGAGCAGTACTTC.

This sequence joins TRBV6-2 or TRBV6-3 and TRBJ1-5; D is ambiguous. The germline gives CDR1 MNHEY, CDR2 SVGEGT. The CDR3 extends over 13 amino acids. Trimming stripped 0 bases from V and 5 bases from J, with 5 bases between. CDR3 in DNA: TGTGCCAGCAGTTACTCCTCAGATCAGCCCCAGCATTTT. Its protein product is CASSYSSDQPQHF.

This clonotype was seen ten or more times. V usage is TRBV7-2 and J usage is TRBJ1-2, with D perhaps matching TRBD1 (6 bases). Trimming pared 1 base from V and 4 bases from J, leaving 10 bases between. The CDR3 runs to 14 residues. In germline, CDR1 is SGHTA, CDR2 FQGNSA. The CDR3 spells CASSLVSGVYGYTF. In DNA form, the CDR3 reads TGTGCCAGCAGCTTAGTTTCAGGGGTCTATGGCTACACCTTC.

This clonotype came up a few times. Here the CDR3 DNA reads TGCAGTGCTAGACCTGGCGGGACAGAACTCTCCTACGAGCAGTACTTC. Translated, it gives CSARPGGTELSYEQYF. The genes are TRBV20-1 and TRBJ2-7; the D gene is possibly TRBD1 (7 bases). The CDR3 length is 16 residues. In germline, CDR1 is DFQATT, CDR2 SNEGSKA (reference sequence). V lost 2 bases and J 0 bases, leaving 17 bases between the germline ends.

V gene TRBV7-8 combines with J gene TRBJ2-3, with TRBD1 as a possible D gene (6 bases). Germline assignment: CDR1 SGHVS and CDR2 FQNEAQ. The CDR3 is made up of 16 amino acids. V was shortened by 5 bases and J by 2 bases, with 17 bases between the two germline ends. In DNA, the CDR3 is TGTGCCAGCAGCCCCCAGGGCGGACAGCCCACAGATACGCAGTATTTT. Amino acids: CASSPQGGQPTDTQYF. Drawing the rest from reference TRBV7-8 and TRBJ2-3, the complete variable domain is GAGVSQSPRYKVAKRGQDVALRCDPISGHVSLFWYQQALGQGPEFLTYFQNEAQLDKSGLPSDRFFAERPEGSVSTLKIQRTQQEDSAVYLCASSPQGGQPTDTQYFGPGTRLTVL.

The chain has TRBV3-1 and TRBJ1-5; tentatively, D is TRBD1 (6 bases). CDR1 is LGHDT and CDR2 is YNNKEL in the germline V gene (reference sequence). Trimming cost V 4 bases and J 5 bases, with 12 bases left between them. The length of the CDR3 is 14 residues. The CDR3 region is CASSRQGGDQPQHF. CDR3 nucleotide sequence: TGTGCCAGCAGCCGACAAGGGGGAGATCAGCCCCAGCATTTT.

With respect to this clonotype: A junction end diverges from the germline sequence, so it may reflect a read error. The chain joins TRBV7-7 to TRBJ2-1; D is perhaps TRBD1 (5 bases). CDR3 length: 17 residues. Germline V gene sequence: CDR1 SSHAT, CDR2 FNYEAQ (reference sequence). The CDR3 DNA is TGTGCTAGCAGCTTAGGTTTGGGGCCCCGCTCCTACAATGAGCAGTTCTTC. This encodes CASSLGLGPRSYNEQFF. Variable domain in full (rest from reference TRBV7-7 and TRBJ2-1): GAGVSQSPRYKVTKRGQDVTLRCDPISSHATLYWYQQALGQGPEFLTYFNYEAQPDKSGLPSDRFSAERPEGSISTLTIQRTEQRDSAMYRCASSLGLGPRSYNEQFFGPGTRLTVL.

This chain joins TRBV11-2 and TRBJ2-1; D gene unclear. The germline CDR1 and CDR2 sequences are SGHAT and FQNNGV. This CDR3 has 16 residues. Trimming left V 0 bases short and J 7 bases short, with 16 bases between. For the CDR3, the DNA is TGTGCCAGCAGCTTAGACCTTTATTCAGGCCAAAATGAGCAGTTCTTC. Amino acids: CASSLDLYSGQNEQFF. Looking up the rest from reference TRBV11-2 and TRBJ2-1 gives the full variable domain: EAGVAQSPRYKIIEKRQSVAFWCNPISGHATLYWYQQILGQGPKLLIQFQNNGVVDDSQLPKDRFSAERLKGVDSTLKIQPAKLEDSAVYLCASSLDLYSGQNEQFFGPGTRLTVL.

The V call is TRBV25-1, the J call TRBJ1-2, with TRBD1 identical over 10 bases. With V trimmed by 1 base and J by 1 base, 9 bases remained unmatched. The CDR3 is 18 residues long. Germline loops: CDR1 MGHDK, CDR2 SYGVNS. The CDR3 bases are TGTGCCAGCAGTGAATCCGGACAGGGGGGCCTCTATAACTATGGCTACACCTTC. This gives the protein CASSESGQGGLYNYGYTF.

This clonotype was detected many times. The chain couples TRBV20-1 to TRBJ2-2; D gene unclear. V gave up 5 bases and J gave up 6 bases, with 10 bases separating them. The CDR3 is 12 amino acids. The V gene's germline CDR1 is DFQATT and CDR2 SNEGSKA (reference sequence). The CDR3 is CSAPIFAGELFF. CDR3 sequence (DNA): TGCAGTGCTCCCATTTTCGCCGGGGAGCTGTTTTTT.

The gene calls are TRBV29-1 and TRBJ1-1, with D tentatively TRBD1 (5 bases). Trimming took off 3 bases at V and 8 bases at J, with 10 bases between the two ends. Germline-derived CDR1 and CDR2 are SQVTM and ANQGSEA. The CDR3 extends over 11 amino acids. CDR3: CSVDLWGEAFF. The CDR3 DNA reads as TGCAGCGTTGATCTATGGGGGGAAGCTTTCTTT.

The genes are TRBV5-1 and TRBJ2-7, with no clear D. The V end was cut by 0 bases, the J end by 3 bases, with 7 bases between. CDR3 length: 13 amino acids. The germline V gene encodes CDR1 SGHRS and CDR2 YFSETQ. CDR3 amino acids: CASSLGDNYEQYF. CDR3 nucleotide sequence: TGCGCCAGCAGCTTGGGGGATAACTACGAGCAGTACTTC.

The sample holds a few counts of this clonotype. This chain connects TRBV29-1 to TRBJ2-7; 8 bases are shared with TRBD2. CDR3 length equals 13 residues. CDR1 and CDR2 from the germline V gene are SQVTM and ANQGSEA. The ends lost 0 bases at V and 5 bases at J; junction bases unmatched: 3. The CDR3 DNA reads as TGCAGCGTTGAAGATGCGGGGGGCAACGAGCAGTACTTC. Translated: CSVEDAGGNEQYF.

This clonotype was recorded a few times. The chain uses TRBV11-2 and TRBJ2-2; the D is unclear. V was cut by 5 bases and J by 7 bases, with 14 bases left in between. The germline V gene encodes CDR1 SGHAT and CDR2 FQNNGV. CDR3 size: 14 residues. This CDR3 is CASSLSRGFGELFF. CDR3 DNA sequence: TGTGCCAGCAGCCTGAGTCGTGGGTTCGGGGAGCTGTTTTTT.

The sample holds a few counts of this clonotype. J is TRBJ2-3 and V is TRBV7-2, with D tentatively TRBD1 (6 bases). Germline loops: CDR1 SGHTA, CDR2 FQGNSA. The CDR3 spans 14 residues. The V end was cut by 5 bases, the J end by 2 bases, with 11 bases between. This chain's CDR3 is CASSAGTNTDTQYF. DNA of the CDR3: TGTGCCAGCAGCGCCGGGACAAACACAGATACGCAGTATTTT.

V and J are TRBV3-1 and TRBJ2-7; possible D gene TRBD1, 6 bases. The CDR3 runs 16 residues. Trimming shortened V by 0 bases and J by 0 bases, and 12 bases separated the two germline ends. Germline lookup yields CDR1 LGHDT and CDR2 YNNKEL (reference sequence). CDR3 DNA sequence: TGTGCCAGCAGCCAAGATCCGGGACAAACCTCCTACGAGCAGTACTTC. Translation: CASSQDPGQTSYEQYF.

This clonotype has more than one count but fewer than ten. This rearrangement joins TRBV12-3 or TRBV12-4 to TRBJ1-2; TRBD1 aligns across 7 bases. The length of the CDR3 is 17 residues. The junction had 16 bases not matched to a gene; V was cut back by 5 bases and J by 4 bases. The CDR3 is CASSLRDSNTRGYGYTF. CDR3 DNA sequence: TGTGCCAGCAGTCTCCGGGACAGCAACACCAGGGGCTATGGCTACACCTTC.

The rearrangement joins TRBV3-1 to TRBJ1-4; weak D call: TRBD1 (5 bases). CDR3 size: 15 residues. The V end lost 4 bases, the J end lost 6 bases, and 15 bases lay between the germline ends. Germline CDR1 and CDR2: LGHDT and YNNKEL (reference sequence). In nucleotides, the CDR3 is TGTGCCAGCAGCCCCTTAATAGGGGCTGATGAAAAACTGTTTTTT. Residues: CASSPLIGADEKLFF.

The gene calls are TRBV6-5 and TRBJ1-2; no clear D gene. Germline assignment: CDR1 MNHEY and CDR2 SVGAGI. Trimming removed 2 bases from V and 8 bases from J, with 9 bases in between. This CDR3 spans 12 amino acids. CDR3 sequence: CASSYDLVGYTF. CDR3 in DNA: TGTGCCAGCAGTTACGACCTTGTGGGCTACACCTTC.

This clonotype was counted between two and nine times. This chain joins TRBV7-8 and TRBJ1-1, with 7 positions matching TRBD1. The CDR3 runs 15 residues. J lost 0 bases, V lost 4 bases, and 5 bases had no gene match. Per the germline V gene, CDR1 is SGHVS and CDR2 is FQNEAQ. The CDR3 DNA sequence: TGTGCCAGCAGCTCAGACAGGGTGGTGAACACTGAAGCTTTCTTT. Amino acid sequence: CASSSDRVVNTEAFF.